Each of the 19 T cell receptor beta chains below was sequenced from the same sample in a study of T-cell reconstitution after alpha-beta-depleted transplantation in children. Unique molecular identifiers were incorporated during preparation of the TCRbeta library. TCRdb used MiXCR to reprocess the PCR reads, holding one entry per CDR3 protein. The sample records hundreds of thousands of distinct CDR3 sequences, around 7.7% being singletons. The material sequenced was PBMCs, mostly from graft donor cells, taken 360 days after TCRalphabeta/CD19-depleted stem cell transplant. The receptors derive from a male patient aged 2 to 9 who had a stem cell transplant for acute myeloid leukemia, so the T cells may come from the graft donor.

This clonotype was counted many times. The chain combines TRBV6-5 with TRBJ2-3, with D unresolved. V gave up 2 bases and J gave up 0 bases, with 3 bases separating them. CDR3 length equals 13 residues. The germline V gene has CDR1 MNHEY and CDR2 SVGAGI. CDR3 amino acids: CASSYRSTDTQYF. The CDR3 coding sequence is TGTGCCAGCAGTTACCGTAGCACAGATACGCAGTATTTT.

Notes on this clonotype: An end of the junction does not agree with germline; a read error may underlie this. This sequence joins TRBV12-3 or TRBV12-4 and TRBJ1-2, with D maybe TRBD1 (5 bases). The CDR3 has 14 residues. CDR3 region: CASTLRRLGDGYTF. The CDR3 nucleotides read TGTGCCAGCACTTTAAGGCGCCTGGGGGATGGCTACACCTTC.

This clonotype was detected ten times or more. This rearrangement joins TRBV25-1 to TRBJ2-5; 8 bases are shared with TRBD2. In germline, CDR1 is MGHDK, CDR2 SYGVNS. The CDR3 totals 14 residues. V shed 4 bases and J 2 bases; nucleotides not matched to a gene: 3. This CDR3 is CASSASGSQETQYF. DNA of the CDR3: TGTGCCAGCAGTGCAAGCGGGAGTCAAGAGACCCAGTACTTC.

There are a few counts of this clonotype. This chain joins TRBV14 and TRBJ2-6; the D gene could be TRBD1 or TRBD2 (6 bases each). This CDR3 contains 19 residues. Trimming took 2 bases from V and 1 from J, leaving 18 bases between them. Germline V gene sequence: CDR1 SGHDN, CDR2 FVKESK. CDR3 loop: CASSQFPGAWNSGANVLTF. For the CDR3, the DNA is TGTGCCAGCAGCCAATTCCCGGGGGCTTGGAATTCTGGGGCCAACGTCCTGACTTTC.

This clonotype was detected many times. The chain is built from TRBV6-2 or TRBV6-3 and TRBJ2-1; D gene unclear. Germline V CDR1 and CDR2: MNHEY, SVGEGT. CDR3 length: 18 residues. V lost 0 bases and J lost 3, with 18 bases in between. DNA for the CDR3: TGTGCCAGCAGTTACTCGACATGGGGTGGGAATGGCTACAATGAGCAGTTCTTC. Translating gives CASSYSTWGGNGYNEQFF.

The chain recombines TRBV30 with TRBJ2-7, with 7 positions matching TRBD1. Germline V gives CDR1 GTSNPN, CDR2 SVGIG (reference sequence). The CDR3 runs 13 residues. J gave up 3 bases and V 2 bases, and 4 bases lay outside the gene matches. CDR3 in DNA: TGTGCCTGGAGTAAGGGACAGAACTACGAGCAGTACTTC. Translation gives CAWSKGQNYEQYF.

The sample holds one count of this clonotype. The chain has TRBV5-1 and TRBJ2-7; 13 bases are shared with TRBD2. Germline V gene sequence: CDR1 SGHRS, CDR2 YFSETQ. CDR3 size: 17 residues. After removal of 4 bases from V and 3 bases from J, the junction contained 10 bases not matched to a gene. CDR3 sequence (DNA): TGCGCCAGCAGCCATGCGGGACTAGCGGGGAAGGACTACGAGCAGTACTTC. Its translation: CASSHAGLAGKDYEQYF. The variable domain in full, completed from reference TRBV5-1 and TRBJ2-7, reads KAGVTQTPRYLIKTRGQQVTLSCSPISGHRSVSWYQQTPGQGLQFLFEYFSETQRNKGNFPGRFSGRQFSNSRSEMNVSTLELGDSALYLCASSHAGLAGKDYEQYFGPGTRLTVT.

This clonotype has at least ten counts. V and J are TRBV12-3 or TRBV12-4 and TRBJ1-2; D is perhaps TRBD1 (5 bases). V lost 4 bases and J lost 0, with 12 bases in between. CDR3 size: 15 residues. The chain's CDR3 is CASSSIGGSNYGYTF. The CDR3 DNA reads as TGTGCCAGCAGTTCCATCGGGGGATCTAACTATGGCTACACCTTC.

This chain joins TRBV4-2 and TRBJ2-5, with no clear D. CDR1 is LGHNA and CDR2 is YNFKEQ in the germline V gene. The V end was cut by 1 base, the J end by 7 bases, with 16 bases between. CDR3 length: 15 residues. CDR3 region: CASSQVALGTATQYF. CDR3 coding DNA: TGTGCCAGCAGCCAAGTAGCCCTGGGTACCGCGACCCAGTACTTC.

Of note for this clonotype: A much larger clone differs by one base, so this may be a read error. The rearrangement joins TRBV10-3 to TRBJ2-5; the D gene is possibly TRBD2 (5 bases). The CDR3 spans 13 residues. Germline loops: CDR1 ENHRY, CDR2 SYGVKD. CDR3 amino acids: CAVSDGVGETQYF. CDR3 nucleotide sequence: TGTGCCGTCAGTGACGGGGTCGGGGAGACCCAGTACTTC.

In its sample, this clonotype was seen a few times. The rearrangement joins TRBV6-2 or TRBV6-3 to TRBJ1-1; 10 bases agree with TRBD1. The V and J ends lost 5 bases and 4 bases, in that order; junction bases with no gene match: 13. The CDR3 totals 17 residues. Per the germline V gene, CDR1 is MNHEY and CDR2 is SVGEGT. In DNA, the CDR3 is TGTGCCAGCAGTAATCCACCGGGACAGGGGAGTGGCACTGAAGCTTTCTTT. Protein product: CASSNPPGQGSGTEAFF.

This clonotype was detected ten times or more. The CDR3 reads CASSWSPGLAGVETQYF. In DNA form, the CDR3 reads TGTGCCAGCAGCTGGAGCCCGGGACTAGCGGGGGTTGAGACCCAGTACTTC. The gene calls are TRBV5-5 and TRBJ2-5; 14 bases align to TRBD2. Germline-derived CDR1 and CDR2 are SGHKS and YYEKEE (reference sequence). The CDR3 sequence is 17 residues long. With 3 bases clipped from V and 5 bases from J, the junction kept 9 bases outside the gene matches.

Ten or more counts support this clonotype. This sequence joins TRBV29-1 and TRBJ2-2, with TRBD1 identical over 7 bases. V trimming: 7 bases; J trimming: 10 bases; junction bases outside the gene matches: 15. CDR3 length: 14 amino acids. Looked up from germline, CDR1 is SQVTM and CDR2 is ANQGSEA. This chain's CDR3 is CSARQGSSMPELFF. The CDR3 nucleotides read TGCAGCGCCAGACAGGGTAGTTCTATGCCGGAGCTGTTTTTT.

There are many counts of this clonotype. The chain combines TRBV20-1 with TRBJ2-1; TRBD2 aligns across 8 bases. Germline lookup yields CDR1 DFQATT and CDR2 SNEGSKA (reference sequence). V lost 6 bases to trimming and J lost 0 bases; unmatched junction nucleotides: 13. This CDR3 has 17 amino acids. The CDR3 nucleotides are TGCAGTGCCATATTCGGTATAGCGGGAATCTCCTACAATGAGCAGTTCTTC. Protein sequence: CSAIFGIAGISYNEQFF.

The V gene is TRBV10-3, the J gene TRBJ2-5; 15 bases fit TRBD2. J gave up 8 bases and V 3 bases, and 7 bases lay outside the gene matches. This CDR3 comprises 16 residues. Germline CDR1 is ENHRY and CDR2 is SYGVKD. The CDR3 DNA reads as TGTGCCATCAGTGACGCGGGACTAGCGGGAGGAGATACCCAGTACTTC. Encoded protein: CAISDAGLAGGDTQYF.

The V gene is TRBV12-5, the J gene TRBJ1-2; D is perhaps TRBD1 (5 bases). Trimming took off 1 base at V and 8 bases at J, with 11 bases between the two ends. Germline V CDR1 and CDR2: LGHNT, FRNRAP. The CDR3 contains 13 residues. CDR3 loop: CASGLALRGGYTF. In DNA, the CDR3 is TGTGCTAGTGGTTTGGCCCTACGGGGGGGCTACACCTTC.

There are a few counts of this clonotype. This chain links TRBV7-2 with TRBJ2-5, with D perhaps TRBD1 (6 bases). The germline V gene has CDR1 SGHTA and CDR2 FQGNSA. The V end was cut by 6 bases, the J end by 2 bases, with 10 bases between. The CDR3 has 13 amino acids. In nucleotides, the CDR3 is TGTGCCAGCAGGGACAGTAATCAAGAGACCCAGTACTTC. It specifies CASRDSNQETQYF.

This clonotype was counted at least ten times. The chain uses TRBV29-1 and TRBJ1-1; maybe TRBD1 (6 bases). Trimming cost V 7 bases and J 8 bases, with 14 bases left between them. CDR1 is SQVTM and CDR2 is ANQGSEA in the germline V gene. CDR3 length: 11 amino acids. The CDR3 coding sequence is TGCAGCGCCCGATTTGACAGGGAAGCTTTCTTT. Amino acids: CSARFDREAFF. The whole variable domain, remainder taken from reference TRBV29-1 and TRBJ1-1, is SAVISQKPSRDICQRGTSLTIQCQVDSQVTMMFWYRQQPGQSLTLIATANQGSEATYESGFVIDKFPISRPNLTFSTLTVSNMSPEDSSIYLCSARFDREAFFGQGTRLTVV.

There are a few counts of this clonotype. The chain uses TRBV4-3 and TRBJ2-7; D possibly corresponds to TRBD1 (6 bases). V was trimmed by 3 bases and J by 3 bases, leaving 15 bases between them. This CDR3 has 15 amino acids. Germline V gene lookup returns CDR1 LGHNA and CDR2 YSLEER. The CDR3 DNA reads TGCGCCAGCAGCCAGGACCCAGGACAGCTCTACGAGCAGTACTTC. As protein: CASSQDPGQLYEQYF.